Listed below are T cell receptor beta chains from one sample, sequenced in a study of T-cell memory formation after mild COVID-19. TCRdb called the 5' RACE reads again in MiXCR, with one record for every CDR3 protein. The data contain roughly 510,000 distinct CDR3 sequences, 17% of them singletons. Sequenced material: PBMCs or a T cell subset sorted from them (not recorded which). The receptors shown here come from an adult woman who had mild COVID-19 (a few samples of this study predate the infection). Cell type and time point are not known. The CDR3 runs from the conserved cysteine through the conserved F or W. The D gene is left open where the match is weak. Size values are once, few and many counts, or a class for expanded clones, and some rows have none.

cdr3_nt: TGCGCCAGCAGCTTGCCCTTCGATACGCAGTATTTT
cdr3_aa: CASSLPFDTQYF
j_call: TRBJ2-3
cdr3_length: 12
clone_size: .
v_call: TRBV5-1
d_call: .

cdr3_nt: TGCGCCAGCAGCCAAGATGCGGTCACAGATACGCAGTATTTT
cdr3_aa: CASSQDAVTDTQYF
j_call: TRBJ2-3
cdr3_length: 14
clone_size: few
v_call: TRBV4-3
d_call: .

cdr3_nt: TGCGCCAGCAGCTTGGCCAAGGCGGCAGATACGCAGTATTTT
cdr3_aa: CASSLAKAADTQYF
j_call: TRBJ2-3
cdr3_length: 14
clone_size: many
v_call: TRBV5-1
d_call: .

cdr3_nt: TGCAGCGCCGCAGGACAGGGGACGCAGTACTTC
cdr3_aa: CSAAGQGTQYF
j_call: TRBJ2-7
cdr3_length: 11
clone_size: few
v_call: TRBV29-1
d_call: TRBD1

cdr3_nt: TGTGCCATCAGTCAAGGGATAGCCCCCCGCTACGAGCAGTACTTC
cdr3_aa: CAISQGIAPRYEQYF
j_call: TRBJ2-7
cdr3_length: 15
clone_size: few
v_call: TRBV10-3
d_call: .

cdr3_nt: TGCGCCAGCAGCTTGGGGCAGCTGTTCTCCACTGAAGCTTTCTTT
cdr3_aa: CASSLGQLFSTEAFF
j_call: TRBJ1-1
cdr3_length: 15
clone_size: .
v_call: TRBV5-1
d_call: .

cdr3_nt: TGTGCCAGCAGCCAAGGGGACAGGGGATTACTGTTTTTT
cdr3_aa: CASSQGDRGLLFF
j_call: TRBJ1-4
cdr3_length: 13
clone_size: few
v_call: TRBV14
d_call: TRBD1

cdr3_nt: TGTGCCAGCAGCGGGGGACTAGCGGACGAGCAGTTCTTC
cdr3_aa: CASSGGLADEQFF
j_call: TRBJ2-1
cdr3_length: 13
clone_size: few
v_call: TRBV9
d_call: TRBD2

cdr3_nt: TGTGCCAGCACCCCCCGGAGGGCTAGCGGGAGAACAGATACGCAGTATTTT
cdr3_aa: CASTPRRASGRTDTQYF
j_call: TRBJ2-3
cdr3_length: 17
clone_size: .
v_call: TRBV7-8
d_call: TRBD2

cdr3_nt: TGCGCCAGCAGCTTGGTTCCAGGAGCCGGTAAGCAGTTCTTC
cdr3_aa: CASSLVPGAGKQFF
j_call: TRBJ2-1
cdr3_length: 14
clone_size: .
v_call: TRBV5-1
d_call: .

cdr3_nt: TGTGCCAGCAGCCTCATCCCCTCGACTAGCACAGATACGCAGTATTTT
cdr3_aa: CASSLIPSTSTDTQYF
j_call: TRBJ2-3
cdr3_length: 16
clone_size: few
v_call: TRBV7-9
d_call: .

cdr3_nt: TGTGCCAGCAGCTTAGATCGGGGGACTAGGAGAGAGACCCAGTACTTC
cdr3_aa: CASSLDRGTRRETQYF
j_call: TRBJ2-5
cdr3_length: 16
clone_size: few
v_call: TRBV11-2
d_call: TRBD2

cdr3_nt: TGTGCCACCAGTGATCCCAGGGGCGCGGATACGCAGTATTTT
cdr3_aa: CATSDPRGADTQYF
j_call: TRBJ2-3
cdr3_length: 14
clone_size: many
v_call: TRBV24-1
d_call: .

cdr3_nt: TGTGCCAGCAGTTTCCGAGCGGGGGGGCCCTACGAGCAGTACTTC
cdr3_aa: CASSFRAGGPYEQYF
j_call: TRBJ2-7
cdr3_length: 15
clone_size: .
v_call: TRBV12-3/TRBV12-4
d_call: TRBD2

cdr3_nt: TGCAGTGCTAGAGTAGGGTCAGGGGGACTCAATTCACCCCTCCACTTT
cdr3_aa: CSARVGSGGLNSPLHF
j_call: TRBJ1-6
cdr3_length: 16
clone_size: few
v_call: TRBV20-1
d_call: TRBD1

cdr3_nt: TGTGCCACCAGCCTCCGACTAGCTTCAAGCACAGATACGCAGTATTTT
cdr3_aa: CATSLRLASSTDTQYF
j_call: TRBJ2-3
cdr3_length: 16
clone_size: many
v_call: TRBV24-1
d_call: TRBD2

cdr3_nt: TGTGCCAGCAGAGCGTCCGGGACAGCCCCCTACGAGCAGTACTTC
cdr3_aa: CASRASGTAPYEQYF
j_call: TRBJ2-7
cdr3_length: 15
clone_size: few
v_call: TRBV6-1
d_call: TRBD1

cdr3_nt: TGTGCCTGGAGTCTACTAGCCCACAATGAGCAGTTCTTC
cdr3_aa: CAWSLLAHNEQFF
j_call: TRBJ2-1
cdr3_length: 13
clone_size: .
v_call: TRBV30
d_call: .

cdr3_nt: TGTGCCACCAGCAGAGATCGGGTGGGCAGCTCCTACAATGAGCAGTTCTTC
cdr3_aa: CATSRDRVGSSYNEQFF
j_call: TRBJ2-1
cdr3_length: 17
clone_size: few
v_call: TRBV15
d_call: .

cdr3_nt: TGTGCCAGCAGCTTAAGCCGGGCTGGAAACACCATATATTTT
cdr3_aa: CASSLSRAGNTIYF
j_call: TRBJ1-3
cdr3_length: 14
clone_size: .
v_call: TRBV7-9
d_call: .

cdr3_nt: TGTGCCACCAGCAGCGTCGGGACAGCAACTAATGAAAAACTGTTTTTT
cdr3_aa: CATSSVGTATNEKLFF
j_call: TRBJ1-4
cdr3_length: 16
clone_size: few
v_call: TRBV15
d_call: TRBD1

cdr3_nt: TGTGCCACCAGTGATTGGAGGACCCGGGGGTCCTACAATGAGCAGTTCTTC
cdr3_aa: CATSDWRTRGSYNEQFF
j_call: TRBJ2-1
cdr3_length: 17
clone_size: many
v_call: TRBV24-1
d_call: .

cdr3_nt: TGTGCCACCAGCAGAGATCGGGACGGAGGGTTAAACACCATATATTTT
cdr3_aa: CATSRDRDGGLNTIYF
j_call: TRBJ1-3
cdr3_length: 16
clone_size: few
v_call: TRBV15
d_call: .

cdr3_nt: TGCGCCAGCAGCCAGAACAGCAGGGTCACTGAAGCTTTCTTT
cdr3_aa: CASSQNSRVTEAFF
j_call: TRBJ1-1
cdr3_length: 14
clone_size: many
v_call: TRBV4-1
d_call: .

cdr3_nt: TGTGCCAGCAGCTCCCGACAGAACACTGAAGCTTTCTTT
cdr3_aa: CASSSRQNTEAFF
j_call: TRBJ1-1
cdr3_length: 13
clone_size: many
v_call: TRBV7-9
d_call: .

cdr3_nt: TGTGCCAGCTCACGCGGACAGGAAGCTTTCTTT
cdr3_aa: CASSRGQEAFF
j_call: TRBJ1-1
cdr3_length: 11
clone_size: .
v_call: TRBV18
d_call: .

cdr3_nt: TGTGCCAGCAGCCTAAGACCGGGACAGGGGATTGGAGAGACCCAGTACTTC
cdr3_aa: CASSLRPGQGIGETQYF
j_call: TRBJ2-5
cdr3_length: 17
clone_size: .
v_call: TRBV7-9
d_call: TRBD1

cdr3_nt: TGTGCCAGCTCACTATTAAAAGCGGACTTAGCCATGACCGAAAAAAGTTCCCAGCATTTT
cdr3_aa: CASSLLKADLAMTEKSSQHF
j_call: TRBJ1-5
cdr3_length: 20
clone_size: .
v_call: TRBV18
d_call: .

cdr3_nt: TGTGCCAGCAGTCTAAGTGCTAGCGGGAAAGGGCAGTTCTTC
cdr3_aa: CASSLSASGKGQFF
j_call: TRBJ2-1
cdr3_length: 14
clone_size: .
v_call: TRBV6-5
d_call: TRBD2

cdr3_nt: TGTGCCAGCAGTTTCTCATATGGGCAGCCCCAGCATTTT
cdr3_aa: CASSFSYGQPQHF
j_call: TRBJ1-5
cdr3_length: 13
clone_size: few
v_call: TRBV12-3/TRBV12-4
d_call: .

cdr3_nt: TGTGCCAGCCGAGAGACAGGGGAGAGCGAGCAGTACTTC
cdr3_aa: CASRETGESEQYF
j_call: TRBJ2-7
cdr3_length: 13
clone_size: few
v_call: TRBV27
d_call: TRBD1

cdr3_nt: TGTGCCAGCAGCCAAGATCTGGGGGTAACTAATGAAAAACTGTTTTTT
cdr3_aa: CASSQDLGVTNEKLFF
j_call: TRBJ1-4
cdr3_length: 16
clone_size: few
v_call: TRBV14
d_call: .

cdr3_nt: TGTGCCAGCAGCTTAGAGTCCCTTAGACAGGGATATACCTATGGCTACACCTTC
cdr3_aa: CASSLESLRQGYTYGYTF
j_call: TRBJ1-2
cdr3_length: 18
clone_size: .
v_call: TRBV11-2
d_call: TRBD1

cdr3_nt: TGTGCCAGCAGCCGGGAGGGGGAGCTGTTTTTT
cdr3_aa: CASSREGELFF
j_call: TRBJ2-2
cdr3_length: 11
clone_size: few
v_call: TRBV12-3/TRBV12-4
d_call: .

cdr3_nt: TGTGCCAGCTCACCACCTGAGGGAACACTTCAAGCTTTCTTT
cdr3_aa: CASSPPEGTLQAFF
j_call: TRBJ1-1
cdr3_length: 14
clone_size: .
v_call: TRBV18
d_call: .

cdr3_nt: TGTGCCAGCAGCCAAGAGGTGGGAGTGTACGAGCAGTACTTC
cdr3_aa: CASSQEVGVYEQYF
j_call: TRBJ2-7
cdr3_length: 14
clone_size: few
v_call: TRBV14
d_call: .

cdr3_nt: TGTGCCAGCAGTTTAGTTGAGAGGGGATCTCAGCCCCAGCATTTT
cdr3_aa: CASSLVERGSQPQHF
j_call: TRBJ1-5
cdr3_length: 15
clone_size: .
v_call: TRBV12-3/TRBV12-4
d_call: .

cdr3_nt: TGTGCCAGCAGCTCTCAGGGGTCTGTAGCCAAAAACATTCAGTACTTC
cdr3_aa: CASSSQGSVAKNIQYF
j_call: TRBJ2-4
cdr3_length: 16
clone_size: few
v_call: TRBV6-2/TRBV6-3
d_call: .

cdr3_nt: TGTGCCAGCAGGCCACGACTAGCTGGGTCGGCAGATACGCAGTATTTT
cdr3_aa: CASRPRLAGSADTQYF
j_call: TRBJ2-3
cdr3_length: 16
clone_size: few
v_call: TRBV12-3/TRBV12-4
d_call: TRBD2

cdr3_nt: TGTGCCAGCAGTCGTTCCGGGACTAGTTCCTACAATGAGCAGTTCTTC
cdr3_aa: CASSRSGTSSYNEQFF
j_call: TRBJ2-1
cdr3_length: 16
clone_size: many
v_call: TRBV27
d_call: TRBD2

cdr3_nt: TGTGCCAGCAGCCCGGGACTCTCCCAAGAGACCCAGTACTTC
cdr3_aa: CASSPGLSQETQYF
j_call: TRBJ2-5
cdr3_length: 14
clone_size: .
v_call: TRBV11-2
d_call: .